Following are 18 T cell receptor beta chains from one sample sequenced in a study of blood T cell repertoires in COVID-19. TCRdb's table, derived via immunoSEQ multiplex PCR, lists solely in-frame clones and lacks some. This sample has 150,000 or so clones; roughly 81% occur once, and the top ten carry roughly 10%. The sequenced material came from peripheral blood. The receptors were sampled from a woman aged 45-60 years with active or convalescent COVID-19.

The V and J genes are TRBV5-6 and TRBJ2-6; D not resolved. Trimming cost V 4 bases and J 4 bases, with 9 bases left between them. The CDR3 is 14 amino acids. Germline V gene data show CDR1 as SGHDT and CDR2 as YYEEEE. CDR3 sequence reads: CASSPVSGANVLTF. CDR3 in DNA: TGTGCCAGCAGCCCGGTTTCCGGGGCCAACGTCCTGACTTTC.

The chain carries TRBV5-1 and TRBJ1-2, with TRBD1 as a possible D gene (6 bases). The CDR3 consists of 17 residues. V lost 3 bases and J 1 base, leaving 19 bases between the germline ends. CDR1 is SGHRS, CDR2 YFSETQ, per germline. DNA of the CDR3: TGCGCCAGCAGCTCGATGCCGGGACAAGATTTTAACTATGGCTACACCTTC. Its protein is CASSSMPGQDFNYGYTF.

The J gene is TRBJ1-1, the V gene TRBV6-2 or TRBV6-3; 8 bases fit TRBD1. The CDR3 sequence is 13 residues long. V lost 6 bases and J lost 7; bases outside the gene matches: 7. Germline V gene sequence: CDR1 MNHEY, CDR2 SVGEGT. The CDR3 sequence is CASSRQGFGEAFF. The CDR3 DNA follows: TGTGCCAGCAGCCGACAGGGGTTTGGTGAAGCTTTCTTT.

This clone appeared a single time. The chain carries TRBV2 and TRBJ1-1, with 9 bases fitting TRBD1. This CDR3 has 15 amino acids. Germline V CDR1 and CDR2: SNHLY, FYNNEI. The J segment lost 4 bases and the V segment lost 4 bases, leaving 7 bases of the junction unmatched. The CDR3 sequence: CASSVLRQGGTEAFF. The CDR3 region has the DNA TGTGCCAGCAGTGTTTTGAGACAGGGGGGCACTGAAGCTTTCTTT.

The J gene is TRBJ1-1, the V gene TRBV7-3; D gene unclear. The CDR3 consists of 16 residues. CDR1 and CDR2 (germline): SGHTA, FQGTGA. Trimming stripped 2 bases from V and 0 bases from J, with 13 bases between. The CDR3 reads CASSLSGRGMNTEAFF. The CDR3 nucleotides are TGTGCCAGCAGCTTATCGGGGAGAGGTATGAACACTGAAGCTTTCTTT.

The chain uses TRBV7-3 and TRBJ2-7; TRBD2 matches at 8 bases. V lost 5 bases, J lost 3 bases, and 9 bases stayed unmatched. The germline CDR1 and CDR2 sequences are SGHTA and FQGTGA. CDR3 size: 15 residues. This CDR3 reads CASSPSGGRYYEQYF. CDR3 in DNA: TGTGCCAGCAGCCCGAGCGGGGGTCGCTACTACGAGCAGTACTTC.

This clone occurred a few times. The V and J genes are TRBV20-1 and TRBJ2-3, with D tentatively TRBD1 (5 bases). Trimming took off 3 bases at V and 0 bases at J, with 10 bases between the two ends. Looked up from germline, CDR1 is DFQATT and CDR2 is SNEGSKA (reference sequence). CDR3 length: 14 amino acids. The CDR3 is CSASGQGSTDTQYF. The CDR3 coding sequence is TGCAGTGCTAGTGGCCAGGGCAGCACAGATACGCAGTATTTT.

The rearrangement links TRBV2 to TRBJ2-5, with D possibly being TRBD1 (5 bases). The CDR3 is 16 amino acids. The germline gives CDR1 SNHLY, CDR2 FYNNEI. Trimming removed 1 base at V and 5 bases at J, with 17 bases between. The CDR3 region has the DNA TGTGCCAGCAGTGAAGGCTCTTCAGGGCAGTTGGAGACCCAGTACTTC. It codes for CASSEGSSGQLETQYF.

The CDR3 nucleotides read TGTGCCAGCAGACAGGGGGCGCTCACTGAAGCTTTCTTT. The encoded protein is CASRQGALTEAFF. The chain employs TRBV21-1 and TRBJ1-1; the table's D call of TRBD1 was not tested on the DNA. TRBV21-1 is shown as a pseudogene. This CDR3 comprises 13 residues.

The V and J genes are TRBV6-5 and TRBJ2-1; D gene uncertain. The V end was cut by 6 bases, the J end by 6 bases, with 12 bases between. The CDR3 contains 13 residues. Germline V CDR1 and CDR2: MNHEY, SVGAGI. CDR3 region: CASRISIGNEQFF. The CDR3 nucleotides read TGTGCCAGCAGAATTTCAATCGGCAATGAGCAGTTCTTC.

V gene TRBV6-5 combines with J gene TRBJ1-3; D gene ambiguous. This CDR3 contains 13 residues. Trimming took 6 bases from V and 0 from J, leaving 6 bases between them. The germline CDR1 and CDR2 sequences are MNHEY and SVGAGI. The CDR3 sequence: CASRPISGNTIYF. As DNA, the CDR3 is TGTGCCAGCAGACCTATCTCTGGAAACACCATATATTTT.

The CDR3 DNA sequence: TGCGCCAGCAGCCAAGAATGGGGGACTAGACCCTACGAGCAGTACTTC. This sequence encodes CASSQEWGTRPYEQYF. This rearrangement joins TRBV4-3 to TRBJ2-7; 8 nucleotides agree with TRBD2. Unmatched junction bases numbered 6, after V lost 0 bases and J lost 2 bases. CDR1 LGHNA and CDR2 YSLEER come from the germline V gene. This CDR3 is built from 16 residues.

The chain employs TRBV4-3 and TRBJ2-1; TRBD1 matches at 9 bases. The CDR3 covers 15 residues. J was trimmed by 6 bases and V by 3 bases; bases with no gene match: 6. The germline V gene encodes CDR1 LGHNA and CDR2 YSLEER. The chain's CDR3 is CASSHPTGGGNEQFF. In DNA form, the CDR3 reads TGCGCCAGCAGCCACCCGACAGGGGGAGGCAATGAGCAGTTCTTC.

The CDR3 DNA is TGCGCCAGCAGCCAAGATGGGACCGGACAGGAGGGATATGGCTACACCTTC. Its protein product is CASSQDGTGQEGYGYTF. The chain is built from TRBV4-3 and TRBJ1-2, with TRBD1 matching over 7 bases. Unmatched junction bases numbered 12, after V lost 0 bases and J lost 5 bases. Germline lookup yields CDR1 LGHNA and CDR2 YSLEER. This CDR3 has 17 amino acids.

The genes are TRBV7-2 and TRBJ1-2, with TRBD1 identical over 8 bases. J lost 3 bases, V lost 2 bases, and 2 bases had no gene match. The CDR3 sequence is 14 residues long. The germline V gene has CDR1 SGHTA and CDR2 FQGNSA. CDR3 nucleotides: TGTGCCAGCAGCTTATCAGGGGGCGACTATGGCTACACCTTC. Translation: CASSLSGGDYGYTF.

The V gene is TRBV29-1, the J gene TRBJ1-5; no clear D gene. Germline CDR1 SQVTM, CDR2 ANQGSEA. The CDR3 runs 13 residues. Trimming stripped 7 bases from V and 3 bases from J, with 13 bases between. The CDR3 region is CSARVSDNQPQHF. CDR3 sequence (DNA): TGCAGCGCCCGAGTAAGTGACAATCAGCCCCAGCATTTT.

The genes are TRBV5-6 and TRBJ1-2; tentative D call: TRBD1 (6 bases). This CDR3 is 12 amino acids long. Germline values: CDR1 SGHDT, CDR2 YYEEEE. V shed 4 bases and J shed 4 bases, with 8 bases lying between them. The CDR3 DNA is TGTGCCAGCAGCGAGGACAGCTATGGCTACACCTTC. This gives the protein CASSEDSYGYTF.

V is TRBV19 and J is TRBJ2-3; 10 nucleotides agree with TRBD2. The trim removed 1 base at V and 4 bases at J, leaving 11 bases unmatched. CDR3 length: 18 amino acids. The germline V gene has CDR1 LNHDA and CDR2 SQIVND (reference sequence). CDR3 sequence: CASSIGEGYSGRPDTQYF. The CDR3 region has the DNA TGTGCCAGTAGTATAGGAGAGGGGTATAGCGGGAGGCCAGATACGCAGTATTTT.